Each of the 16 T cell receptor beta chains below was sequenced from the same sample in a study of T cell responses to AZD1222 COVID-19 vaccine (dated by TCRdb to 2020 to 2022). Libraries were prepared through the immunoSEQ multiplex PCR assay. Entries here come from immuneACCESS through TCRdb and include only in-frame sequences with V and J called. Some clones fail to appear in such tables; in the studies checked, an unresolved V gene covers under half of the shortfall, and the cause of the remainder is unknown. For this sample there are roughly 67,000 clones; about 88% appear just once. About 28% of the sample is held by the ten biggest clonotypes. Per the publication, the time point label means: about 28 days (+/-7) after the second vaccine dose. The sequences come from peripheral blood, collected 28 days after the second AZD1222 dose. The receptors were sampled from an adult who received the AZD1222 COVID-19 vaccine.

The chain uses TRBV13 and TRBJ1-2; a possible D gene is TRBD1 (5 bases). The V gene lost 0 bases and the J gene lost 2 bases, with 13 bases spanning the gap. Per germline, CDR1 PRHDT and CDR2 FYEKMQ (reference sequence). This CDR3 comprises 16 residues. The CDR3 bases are TGTGCCAGCAGCTTAGGTGGGGCCCGGGGGAACTATGGCTACACCTTC. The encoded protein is CASSLGGARGNYGYTF.

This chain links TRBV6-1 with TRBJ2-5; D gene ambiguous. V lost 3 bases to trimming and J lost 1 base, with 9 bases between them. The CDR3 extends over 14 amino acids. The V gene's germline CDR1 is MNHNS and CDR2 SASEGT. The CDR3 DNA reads TGTGCCAGCAGTGAGATGGCTCTCCAAGAGACCCAGTACTTC. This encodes CASSEMALQETQYF.

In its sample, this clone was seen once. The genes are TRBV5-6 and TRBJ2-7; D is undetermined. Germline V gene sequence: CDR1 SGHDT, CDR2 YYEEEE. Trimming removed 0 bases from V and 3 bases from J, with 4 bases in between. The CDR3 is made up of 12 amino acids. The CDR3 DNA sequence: TGTGCCAGCAGCTTGGTCAGCTACGAGCAGTACTTC. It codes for CASSLVSYEQYF.

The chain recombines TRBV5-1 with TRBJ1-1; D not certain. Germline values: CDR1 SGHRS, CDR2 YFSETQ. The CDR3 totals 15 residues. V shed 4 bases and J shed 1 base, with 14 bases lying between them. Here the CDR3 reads CASSPGGSTNTEAFF. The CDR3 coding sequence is TGCGCCAGCAGCCCGGGTGGGAGTACGAACACTGAAGCTTTCTTT.

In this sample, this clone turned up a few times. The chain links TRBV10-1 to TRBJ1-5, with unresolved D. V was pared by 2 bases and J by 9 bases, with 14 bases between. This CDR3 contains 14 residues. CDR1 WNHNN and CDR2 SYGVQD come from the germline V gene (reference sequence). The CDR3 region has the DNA TGCGCCAGCAGTGAGAGCACTACAATCGGGCCCCAGCATTTT. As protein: CASSESTTIGPQHF.

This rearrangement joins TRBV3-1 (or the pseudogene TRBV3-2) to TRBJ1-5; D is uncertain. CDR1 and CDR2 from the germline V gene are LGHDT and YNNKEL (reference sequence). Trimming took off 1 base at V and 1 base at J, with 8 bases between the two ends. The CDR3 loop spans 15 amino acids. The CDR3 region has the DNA TGTGCCAGCAGCCAAGGAGGGCCGAGCAATCAGCCCCAGCATTTT. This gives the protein CASSQGGPSNQPQHF.

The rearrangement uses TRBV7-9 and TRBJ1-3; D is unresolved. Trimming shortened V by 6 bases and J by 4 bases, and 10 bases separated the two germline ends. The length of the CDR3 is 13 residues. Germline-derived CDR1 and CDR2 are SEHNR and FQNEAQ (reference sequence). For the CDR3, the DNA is TGTGCCAGCAGTATCAGAGTGGGAAACACCATATATTTT. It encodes CASSIRVGNTIYF.

CDR3: CASSIQGVDQAFF. The CDR3 coding sequence is TGTGCCAGTAGTATACAGGGAGTGGATCAAGCTTTCTTT. The V and J genes are TRBV19 and TRBJ1-1; tentative D call: TRBD1 (5 bases). The germline V and J ends were trimmed by 2 bases and 9 bases, with 13 bases remaining between them. From germline, CDR1 is LNHDA and CDR2 SQIVND (reference sequence). This CDR3 has 13 amino acids.

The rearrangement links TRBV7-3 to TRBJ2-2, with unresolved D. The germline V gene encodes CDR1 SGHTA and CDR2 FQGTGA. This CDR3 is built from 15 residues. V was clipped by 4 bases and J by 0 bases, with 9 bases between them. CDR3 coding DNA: TGTGCCAGCAGCTACGGATGGACGAACACCGGGGAGCTGTTTTTT. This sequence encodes CASSYGWTNTGELFF.

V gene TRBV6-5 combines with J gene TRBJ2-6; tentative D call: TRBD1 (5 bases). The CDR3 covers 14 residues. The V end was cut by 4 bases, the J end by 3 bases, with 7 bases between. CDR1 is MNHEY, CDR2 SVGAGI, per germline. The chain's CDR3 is CASSSGLGANVLTF. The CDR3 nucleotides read TGTGCCAGCAGTTCAGGGCTTGGGGCCAACGTCCTGACTTTC.

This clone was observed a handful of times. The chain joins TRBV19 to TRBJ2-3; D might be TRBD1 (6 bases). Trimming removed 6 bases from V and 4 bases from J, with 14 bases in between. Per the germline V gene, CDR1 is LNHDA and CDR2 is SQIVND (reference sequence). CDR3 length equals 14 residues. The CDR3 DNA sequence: TGTGCCAGTAGAGAATGGGGGCGCTCAGATACGCAGTATTTT. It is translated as CASREWGRSDTQYF.

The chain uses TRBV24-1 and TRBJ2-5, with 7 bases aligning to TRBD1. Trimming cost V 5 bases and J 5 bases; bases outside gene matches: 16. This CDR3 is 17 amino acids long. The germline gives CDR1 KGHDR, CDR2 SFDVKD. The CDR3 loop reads CATSALPGQTRGETQYF. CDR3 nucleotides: TGTGCCACCAGTGCTCTTCCGGGACAGACGAGAGGGGAGACCCAGTACTTC.

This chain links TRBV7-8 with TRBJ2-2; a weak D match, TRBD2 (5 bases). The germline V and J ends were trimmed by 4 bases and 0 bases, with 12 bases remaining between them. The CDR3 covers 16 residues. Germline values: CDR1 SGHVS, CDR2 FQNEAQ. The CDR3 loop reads CASSYKTRSNTGELFF. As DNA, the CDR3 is TGTGCCAGCAGCTACAAAACTAGATCGAACACCGGGGAGCTGTTTTTT.

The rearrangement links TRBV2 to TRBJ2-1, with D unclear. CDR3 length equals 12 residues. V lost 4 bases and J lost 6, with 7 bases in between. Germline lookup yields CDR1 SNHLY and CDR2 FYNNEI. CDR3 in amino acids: CASSVDRNEQFF. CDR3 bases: TGTGCCAGCAGTGTGGACCGCAATGAGCAGTTCTTC.

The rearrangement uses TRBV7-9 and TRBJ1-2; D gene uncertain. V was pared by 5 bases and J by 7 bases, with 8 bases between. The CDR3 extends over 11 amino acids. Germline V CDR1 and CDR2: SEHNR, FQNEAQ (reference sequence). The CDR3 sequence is CASSLRGGYTF. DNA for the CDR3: TGTGCCAGCAGCCTACGAGGTGGCTACACCTTC.

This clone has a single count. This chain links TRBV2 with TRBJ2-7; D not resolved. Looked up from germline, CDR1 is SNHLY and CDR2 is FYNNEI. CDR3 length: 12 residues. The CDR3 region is CASGKAAYEQYF. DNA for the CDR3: TGTGCTAGTGGGAAGGCCGCTTACGAGCAGTACTTC.